The rows below give T cell receptor beta chains drawn from one sample of a study of identical twins. TCRdb used MiXCR to reprocess the 5' RACE reads, holding one entry per CDR3 protein. The table shows hundreds of thousands of distinct CDR3 sequences, with more than 6.5% occurring only once. These data were also filed under a second study, of yellow fever vaccine responses in identical twins.

Source material: PBMCs. The receptors were gathered from a woman aged 18-29 years in good health. Each CDR3 is given with its conserved first and last residue. The order of the fields is D gene, J gene, CDR3 length, V gene, clone size, CDR3 protein, CDR3 DNA. A D gene is named only where the DNA matches it firmly. Not every row has a clone size; where given, it reads once, few, many or a size class.

TRBD2	TRBJ2-1	14	TRBV7-2	many	CASSQLAGYNEQFF	TGTGCCAGCAGCCAACTAGCGGGATACAATGAGCAGTTCTTC
NA	TRBJ2-7	17	TRBV7-2	few	CASSLYVLEPENTGQYF	TGTGCCAGCAGCTTATACGTCCTTGAGCCAGAAAACACCGGGCAGTACTTC
TRBD2	TRBJ2-5	16	TRBV7-2	NA	CASNNPTSGGPRSQYF	TGTGCCAGCAACAATCCGACTAGCGGGGGGCCCAGGTCCCAGTACTTC
TRBD1	TRBJ1-3	14	TRBV10-3	NA	CAISEDRVGNTIYF	TGTGCCATCAGTGAAGACAGGGTAGGGAACACCATATATTTT
TRBD2	TRBJ2-3	15	TRBV27	NA	CAITIPSGDSYTQYF	TGTGCCATCACTATTCCCAGCGGGGACTCGTATACGCAGTATTTT
TRBD1	TRBJ2-7	12	TRBV6-5	many	CASRQGMAEQYF	TGTGCCAGCAGACAGGGGATGGCCGAGCAGTACTTC
NA	TRBJ2-7	14	TRBV20-1	NA	CSARDYRGTHEQYF	TGCAGTGCTAGAGATTATAGAGGGACCCACGAGCAGTACTTC
NA	TRBJ2-7	14	TRBV12-3/TRBV12-4	many	CASTPGKGAYEQYF	TGTGCCAGCACCCCGGGAAAGGGGGCCTACGAGCAGTACTTC
NA	TRBJ2-1	16	TRBV24-1	NA	CATSDPRGASYNEQFF	TGTGCCACCAGTGATCCCCGGGGGGCCTCCTACAATGAGCAGTTCTTC
TRBD1	TRBJ2-7	13	TRBV3-1	NA	CASRGQGASEQYF	TGTGCGAGCAGGGGACAGGGGGCAAGCGAGCAGTACTTC
NA	TRBJ1-1	14	TRBV12-3/TRBV12-4	many	CASSRSQINTEAFF	TGTGCCAGCAGTCGGAGTCAGATAAACACTGAAGCTTTCTTT
NA	TRBJ2-1	16	TRBV14	NA	CASTPGGAPRWNEQFF	TGTGCCAGCACCCCAGGGGGGGCCCCTCGCTGGAATGAGCAGTTCTTC
NA	TRBJ2-2	15	TRBV6-1	medium-sized	CASSDRGGSTGELFF	TGTGCCAGCAGTGACAGGGGAGGAAGCACCGGGGAGCTGTTTTTT
NA	TRBJ1-6	14	TRBV14	NA	CASSQVRRNSPLHF	TGTGCCAGCAGCCAAGTAAGAAGGAATTCACCCCTCCACTTT
TRBD1	TRBJ1-2	14	TRBV7-9	NA	CASSNSGQGVGYTF	TGTGCCAGCAGCAACTCGGGACAGGGGGTTGGCTACACCTTC
TRBD2	TRBJ2-7	17	TRBV2	few	CASSEVASSGTPYEQYF	TGTGCCAGCAGTGAAGTCGCGTCTAGCGGGACCCCCTACGAGCAGTACTTC
NA	TRBJ2-6	17	TRBV7-9	NA	CASSLRVIGPGANVLTF	TGTGCCAGCAGCTTAAGGGTCATTGGCCCTGGGGCCAACGTCCTGACTTTC
TRBD2	TRBJ2-3	16	TRBV7-8	many	CASSLPSGASTDTQYF	TGTGCCAGCAGCTTACCGAGCGGGGCTAGCACAGATACGCAGTATTTT
NA	TRBJ2-1	12	TRBV9	NA	CASSVVGSEQFF	TGTGCCAGCAGCGTAGTGGGGAGTGAGCAGTTCTTC
NA	TRBJ1-3	17	TRBV15	few	CATSRDLLASSGNTIYF	TGTGCCACCAGCAGAGATTTGTTAGCCAGCTCTGGAAACACCATATATTTT
NA	TRBJ2-3	14	TRBV5-5	few	CASRQTGLTDTQYF	TGTGCCAGCAGACAGACAGGCCTCACAGATACGCAGTATTTT
TRBD1	TRBJ1-6	16	TRBV7-9	NA	CASSLDGTGGISPLHF	TGTGCCAGCAGCTTAGACGGGACAGGGGGCATCTCACCCCTCCACTTT
TRBD1	TRBJ2-7	15	TRBV5-5	NA	CASSLMGQASYEQYF	TGTGCCAGCAGCTTGATGGGACAGGCTAGCTACGAGCAGTACTTC
TRBD2	TRBJ2-1	16	TRBV10-3	many	CAIGGRGLAFDNEQFF	TGTGCCATCGGAGGCAGAGGACTAGCGTTCGACAATGAGCAGTTCTTC
NA	TRBJ2-7	16	TRBV7-2	few	CASSFYPGRQNYEQYF	TGTGCCAGCAGCTTCTACCCGGGACGGCAGAACTACGAGCAGTACTTC
TRBD2	TRBJ2-3	13	TRBV10-3	many	CAIRGLAEDTQYF	TGTGCCATCAGGGGACTAGCGGAAGATACGCAGTATTTT
TRBD2	TRBJ2-1	15	TRBV27	few	CATLPGGLAPNEQFF	TGTGCCACCCTCCCTGGGGGACTAGCGCCTAATGAGCAGTTCTTC
NA	TRBJ2-7	13	TRBV28	few	CASSREAVGQQYF	TGTGCCAGCAGTCGAGAGGCCGTTGGGCAGCAGTACTTC
TRBD2	TRBJ2-3	15	TRBV15	few	CATSREAGGVGTQYF	TGTGCCACCAGCAGAGAAGCGGGGGGGGTGGGTACGCAGTATTTT
TRBD2	TRBJ2-7	12	TRBV10-3	few	CATRTSRGEQYF	TGTGCCACTAGGACTAGTCGGGGCGAGCAGTACTTC
TRBD2	TRBJ2-1	16	TRBV28	many	CASIYAGLAGKNEQFF	TGTGCCAGCATTTACGCGGGACTAGCGGGAAAGAATGAGCAGTTCTTC
TRBD1	TRBJ2-7	13	TRBV29-1	many	CSVAGQGYYEQYF	TGCAGCGTTGCGGGACAGGGGTACTACGAGCAGTACTTC
TRBD1	TRBJ1-2	13	TRBV7-9	few	CASRYGQEHGYTF	TGTGCCAGCAGATATGGACAGGAACATGGCTACACCTTC
NA	TRBJ2-7	11	TRBV20-1	few	CSAAPLGEQYF	TGCAGTGCTGCCCCCCTGGGGGAGCAGTACTTC
NA	TRBJ2-3	16	TRBV11-2	NA	CASSPTPAGGTDTQYF	TGTGCCAGCAGCCCCACGCCAGCCGGGGGCACAGATACGCAGTATTTT
TRBD1	TRBJ2-1	16	TRBV28	few	CASSSSGQGERNEQFF	TGTGCCAGCAGTTCATCTGGCCAGGGGGAGAGGAATGAGCAGTTCTTC
TRBD1	TRBJ2-1	15	TRBV7-2	few	CASSPDRGAPNEQFF	TGTGCCAGCAGCCCGGACAGGGGGGCCCCGAATGAGCAGTTCTTC
NA	TRBJ2-1	14	TRBV5-6	NA	CASRSPTGTNEQFF	TGTGCCAGCAGAAGCCCTACAGGTACCAATGAGCAGTTCTTC
TRBD1	TRBJ2-7	14	TRBV3-1	NA	CASSQPTRTGEQYF	TGTGCCAGCAGCCAGCCAACCAGGACAGGCGAGCAGTACTTC
NA	TRBJ2-5	15	TRBV7-9	few	CASSRLGEAWGTQYF	TGTGCCAGCAGCCGACTCGGGGAGGCCTGGGGGACCCAGTACTTC
NA	TRBJ2-5	14	TRBV6-2/TRBV6-3	NA	CASSYQGSRETQYF	TGTGCCAGCAGTTACCAGGGGAGTAGAGAGACCCAGTACTTC
NA	TRBJ2-2	13	TRBV5-1	few	CASRTDNTGELFF	TGCGCCAGCAGGACAGATAACACCGGGGAGCTGTTTTTT
NA	TRBJ2-5	15	TRBV19	NA	CASSTRTATQETQYF	TGTGCCAGTAGTACCCGGACAGCGACGCAAGAGACCCAGTACTTC
TRBD2	TRBJ2-7	15	TRBV7-2	few	CASRAGTSDRYEQYF	TGTGCCAGCAGGGCCGGGACTAGCGACCGTTACGAGCAGTACTTC
NA	TRBJ2-7	17	TRBV4-2	few	CASSHPPAPLVSYEQYF	TGTGCCAGCAGCCACCCCCCGGCCCCACTAGTGTCCTACGAGCAGTACTTC
NA	TRBJ2-3	17	TRBV5-1	many	CASSPGIGKLSTDTQYF	TGCGCCAGCAGCCCCGGCATTGGGAAGCTTAGCACAGATACGCAGTATTTT
TRBD1	TRBJ2-7	14	TRBV2	NA	CASLGTVFPYEQYF	TGTGCCAGCCTTGGGACAGTTTTCCCCTACGAGCAGTACTTC
NA	TRBJ2-2	16	TRBV12-3/TRBV12-4	few	CASSLSSGGGTGELFF	TGTGCCAGCAGTTTAAGTTCAGGGGGGGGCACCGGGGAGCTGTTTTTT
NA	TRBJ2-5	15	TRBV20-1	few	CSASPPLSGKETQYF	TGCAGTGCCTCGCCCCCCCTCAGCGGCAAAGAGACCCAGTACTTC
TRBD2	TRBJ2-1	16	TRBV5-1	many	CASSLGLAGGHNEQFF	TGCGCCAGCAGCCTAGGACTAGCGGGAGGGCACAATGAGCAGTTCTTC
NA	TRBJ1-5	12	TRBV12-5	NA	CASGLDTGDQHF	TGTGCTAGTGGTTTGGACACGGGGGACCAGCATTTT
TRBD1	TRBJ2-2	16	TRBV4-3	few	CASSQYGTGNTGELFF	TGCGCCAGCAGCCAATACGGGACAGGGAACACCGGGGAGCTGTTTTTT
NA	TRBJ2-7	15	TRBV4-3	few	CASSQDWGEIYEQYF	TGCGCCAGCAGCCAAGATTGGGGGGAAATATACGAGCAGTACTTC
NA	TRBJ2-7	12	TRBV6-6	NA	CACGALWGEQYF	TGTGCATGTGGGGCTCTATGGGGCGAGCAGTACTTC
NA	TRBJ2-5	13	TRBV6-6	NA	CASSSVRGETQYF	TGTGCCAGCAGTTCCGTTAGGGGGGAGACCCAGTACTTC
TRBD2	TRBJ2-3	13	TRBV10-3	few	CAINVAGGDTQYF	TGTGCCATCAACGTAGCGGGAGGGGATACGCAGTATTTT
NA	TRBJ1-2	14	TRBV20-1	NA	CSATGTLHVYGYTF	TGCAGTGCTACAGGGACCCTTCACGTCTATGGCTACACCTTC
NA	TRBJ1-5	13	TRBV27	few	CASSPFSVGPQHF	TGTGCCAGCAGTCCGTTTAGTGTGGGGCCCCAGCATTTT
NA	TRBJ2-2	12	TRBV29-1	many	CSVEASTGELFF	TGCAGCGTTGAGGCGAGCACCGGGGAGCTGTTTTTT
TRBD2	TRBJ2-7	16	TRBV29-1	NA	CSVSGTSGRSSYEQYF	TGCAGCGTTTCCGGGACTAGCGGGAGATCCTCCTACGAGCAGTACTTC